These T cell receptor beta chains were read from a single sample in a study of T cells in Graves' hyperthyroidism and ophthalmopathy. TCRdb reprocessed the multiplex PCR reads with MiXCR, giving one entry per CDR3 protein. Altogether under 250,000 distinct CDR3 sequences are present, under 20% being singletons, with the ten largest covering around 50%. The sequencing sample was made of blood. These receptors were collected from a man aged 45-65 years with Graves' hyperthyroidism. The conserved cysteine and the conserved F or W are not part of the CDR3 here.

J gene: TRBJ1-1; V gene: TRBV7-2; CDR3 length: 13; CDR3 protein: ASSLYSGQLIEAF
J gene: TRBJ2-7; V gene: TRBV9; CDR3 length: 9; CDR3 protein: ASSAFYEQY
J gene: TRBJ2-3; V gene: TRBV18; CDR3 length: 13; CDR3 protein: ASSPATSSTDTQY
J gene: TRBJ2-7; V gene: TRBV28; CDR3 length: 17; CDR3 protein: ASSFPPTRLGTSVYEQY
J gene: TRBJ1-2; V gene: TRBV19; CDR3 length: 13; CDR3 protein: ASSTRQGANYGYT
J gene: TRBJ2-7; V gene: TRBV7-2; CDR3 length: 10; CDR3 protein: ASSLGTLEQY
J gene: TRBJ1-1; V gene: TRBV10-3; CDR3 length: 14; CDR3 protein: AISESWGQLVEVAF
J gene: TRBJ2-3; V gene: TRBV7-9; CDR3 length: 16; CDR3 protein: ASSPPSGRAVGADTQY
J gene: TRBJ2-2; V gene: TRBV6-2/TRBV6-3; CDR3 length: 13; CDR3 protein: ASSYHRAYTGELF
J gene: TRBJ1-1; V gene: TRBV10-3; CDR3 length: 12; CDR3 protein: AAKNNKGDTEAF
J gene: TRBJ2-1; V gene: TRBV6-5; CDR3 length: 15; CDR3 protein: ASSSRGRGPSYNEQF
J gene: TRBJ2-1; V gene: TRBV29-1; CDR3 length: 7; CDR3 protein: SVGYEQF
J gene: TRBJ1-4; V gene: TRBV11-2; CDR3 length: 13; CDR3 protein: ASRRPGRANEKLF
J gene: TRBJ2-5; V gene: TRBV5-4; CDR3 length: 11; CDR3 protein: ASSLGHRGSQY
J gene: TRBJ1-5; V gene: TRBV7-8; CDR3 length: 13; CDR3 protein: ASSLGARSNQPQH
J gene: TRBJ1-6; V gene: TRBV7-2; CDR3 length: 11; CDR3 protein: ASSSAGGSPLH
J gene: TRBJ2-5; V gene: TRBV3-1; CDR3 length: 15; CDR3 protein: ASSQDRGSGTPETQY